This T cell receptor (beta chain) stems from a study of immune cell composition in non-small cell lung cancer. Normal lung was taken at the farthest possible site, at least 3 cm from tumour. DNA was extracted from unsorted cell suspensions stored frozen. The protocol was immunoSEQ multiplex PCR, while the TCRdb copy is restricted to in-frame clones and leaves out a portion. The profile shows 2,000 to 3,000 clones, around 72% of them singletons. V gave up 0 bases and J gave up 2 bases; unmatched junction bases: 5. The CDR3 is 16 residues long. Germline CDR1 reads SGHAT; CDR2 reads FQNNGV. This sample was also put to use in a study of CD4 T cells in lung cancer. Turning to that study: Blood T cells were screened for responses to candidate mutation neoepitopes. Some responses in blood might come from in vitro naive priming, not memory.

The source of this sequence is a human donor with non-small cell lung cancer. The chain recombines TRBV11-2 with TRBJ2-3; 7 positions agree with TRBD2. Sequenced: non-adjacent lung tissue. The DNA of the CDR3 is TGTGCCAGCAGCTTAGAGGGTGGGGGGGTCACAGATACGCAGTATTTT. It yields the protein CASSLEGGGVTDTQYF.